Listed below are T cell receptor beta chains from one sample, sequenced in a study of regulatory T cells in long-lasting Graves disease. TCRdb reprocessed the multiplex PCR reads with MiXCR, giving one entry per CDR3 protein. This repertoire shows under 500,000 distinct CDR3 sequences, less than 25% found once; its top ten account for less than 9%. Sequencing used peripheral blood mononuclear cells (PBMCs), obtained when the disease was refractory, from a patient treated with antithyroid drugs. The source of these receptors is a female donor with Graves disease. The CDR3 runs from the conserved cysteine through the conserved F or W. Fields, in order: clone size, J gene, V gene, D gene, CDR3 DNA, CDR3 protein. The D gene is left open where the match is weak. The size of a clone is reported for some rows only, either as once, few or many, or as a class for expanded clones.

clone size: NA
J gene: TRBJ1-5
V gene: TRBV7-2
D gene: NA
CDR3 DNA: TGTGCCAGCAGCTCTGGTCGGGAAAATTCGCCCCAGCATTTT
CDR3 protein: CASSSGRENSPQHF

clone size: many
J gene: TRBJ1-5
V gene: TRBV12-3/TRBV12-4
D gene: NA
CDR3 DNA: TGTGCCAGCAGTTTAGCATCGGGGTCCAATCAGCCCCAGCATTTT
CDR3 protein: CASSLASGSNQPQHF

clone size: NA
J gene: TRBJ2-7
V gene: TRBV6-9
D gene: TRBD2
CDR3 DNA: TGTGCCAGCAGTTACTTGGCGGGAGGATCCTACGAGCAGTACTTC
CDR3 protein: CASSYLAGGSYEQYF

clone size: NA
J gene: TRBJ2-7
V gene: TRBV7-6
D gene: TRBD1
CDR3 DNA: TGTGCCAGCAGCTTATCGGACAGGAGTTCCTACGAGCAGTACTTC
CDR3 protein: CASSLSDRSSYEQYF

clone size: many
J gene: TRBJ2-7
V gene: TRBV20-1
D gene: NA
CDR3 DNA: TGCAGTGCTAGAAACGGACCTTCAGAGCAGTACTTC
CDR3 protein: CSARNGPSEQYF

clone size: many
J gene: TRBJ1-2
V gene: TRBV29-1
D gene: NA
CDR3 DNA: TGCAGCGTTGTGGGGCAGACCTCTTCTAACTATGGCTACACCTTC
CDR3 protein: CSVVGQTSSNYGYTF

clone size: NA
J gene: TRBJ1-5
V gene: TRBV28
D gene: NA
CDR3 DNA: TGTGCCAGCAGACTTATTCTCCCCGTTGGTGGGAATCAGCCCCAGCATTTT
CDR3 protein: CASRLILPVGGNQPQHF

clone size: NA
J gene: TRBJ2-4
V gene: TRBV5-6
D gene: TRBD1
CDR3 DNA: TGTGCCAGCAGCTATGGACAGGGAAGGGTGACCAAAAACATTCAGTACTTC
CDR3 protein: CASSYGQGRVTKNIQYF

clone size: many
J gene: TRBJ1-5
V gene: TRBV5-1
D gene: NA
CDR3 DNA: TGCGCCAGCAGCCCAATGTCAGGGAGAAGCAATCAGCCCCAGCATTTT
CDR3 protein: CASSPMSGRSNQPQHF

clone size: few
J gene: TRBJ1-1
V gene: TRBV14
D gene: NA
CDR3 DNA: TGTGCCAGCAGCCCCGGGGCATTCAAAGGCACTGAAGCTTTCTTT
CDR3 protein: CASSPGAFKGTEAFF

clone size: NA
J gene: TRBJ2-1
V gene: TRBV6-2/TRBV6-3
D gene: TRBD2
CDR3 DNA: TGTGCCAGCAGTTACCTTAGACTAGCGGACTCCTACAATGAGCAGTTCTTC
CDR3 protein: CASSYLRLADSYNEQFF

clone size: NA
J gene: TRBJ2-2
V gene: TRBV3-1
D gene: NA
CDR3 DNA: TGTGCCAGCAGCCATACCGGGGAGCTGTTTTTT
CDR3 protein: CASSHTGELFF

clone size: NA
J gene: TRBJ2-7
V gene: TRBV30
D gene: TRBD1
CDR3 DNA: TGTGCCTGGGGTTTAACGGGGACAGGGGCCTACGAGCAGTACTTC
CDR3 protein: CAWGLTGTGAYEQYF

clone size: NA
J gene: TRBJ1-3
V gene: TRBV20-1
D gene: NA
CDR3 DNA: TGCAGTGTTGACGGCAATTTAGGAAACACCATATATTTT
CDR3 protein: CSVDGNLGNTIYF

clone size: many
J gene: TRBJ2-7
V gene: TRBV3-1
D gene: TRBD1
CDR3 DNA: TGTGCCAGCAGCCAAGGGGCAGGGGGCGGCTACGAGCAGTACTTC
CDR3 protein: CASSQGAGGGYEQYF

clone size: many
J gene: TRBJ1-5
V gene: TRBV19
D gene: NA
CDR3 DNA: TGTGCCAGTAGTATAAAAGGCGCCCCCCATCAGCCCCAGCATTTT
CDR3 protein: CASSIKGAPHQPQHF

clone size: many
J gene: TRBJ2-5
V gene: TRBV20-1
D gene: TRBD2
CDR3 DNA: TGCAGTGCTGGACGAATAGCGGGACCGGTAGTACAAGAGACCCAGTACTTC
CDR3 protein: CSAGRIAGPVVQETQYF

clone size: NA
J gene: TRBJ1-1
V gene: TRBV10-2
D gene: NA
CDR3 DNA: TGCGCCACCCGGACTGGTCCGAACACTGAAGCTTTCTTT
CDR3 protein: CATRTGPNTEAFF

clone size: few
J gene: TRBJ1-5
V gene: TRBV20-1
D gene: NA
CDR3 DNA: TGCAGTGCTAGCTCCGGGACGAATCAGCCCCAGCATTTT
CDR3 protein: CSASSGTNQPQHF

clone size: NA
J gene: TRBJ1-2
V gene: TRBV29-1
D gene: NA
CDR3 DNA: TGCAGCGTTGAAGTTGCGTCTCCCTACTATGGCTACACCTTC
CDR3 protein: CSVEVASPYYGYTF

clone size: many
J gene: TRBJ2-2
V gene: TRBV7-9
D gene: NA
CDR3 DNA: TGTGCCAGCAGCGCGACTAGAAACACCGGGGAGCTGTTTTTT
CDR3 protein: CASSATRNTGELFF

clone size: NA
J gene: TRBJ2-2
V gene: TRBV5-1
D gene: TRBD1
CDR3 DNA: TGCGCCAGCAGCGAGACAGGGGAAACCGGGGAGCTGTTTTTT
CDR3 protein: CASSETGETGELFF

clone size: many
J gene: TRBJ2-7
V gene: TRBV11-2
D gene: TRBD1
CDR3 DNA: TGTGCCAGCAGACTCGCCGGGACAGGAGCCTACGAGCAGTACTTC
CDR3 protein: CASRLAGTGAYEQYF

clone size: many
J gene: TRBJ1-5
V gene: TRBV5-1
D gene: NA
CDR3 DNA: TGCGCCAGCAGCTTGGCCGGTCCGGGGCAGCCCCAGCATTTT
CDR3 protein: CASSLAGPGQPQHF

clone size: NA
J gene: TRBJ2-5
V gene: TRBV6-1
D gene: NA
CDR3 DNA: TGTGCCAGCAGGGATGACGGCAGCCGGGGGACCCAGTACTTC
CDR3 protein: CASRDDGSRGTQYF

clone size: NA
J gene: TRBJ2-1
V gene: TRBV29-1
D gene: NA
CDR3 DNA: TGCAGCGTGAGAATTCGGCGGGAAGAAGGACACAATGAGCAGTTCTTC
CDR3 protein: CSVRIRREEGHNEQFF

clone size: few
J gene: TRBJ1-6
V gene: TRBV28
D gene: NA
CDR3 DNA: TGTGCCAGCAGTTTCATAACAGACAATTCACCCCTCCACTTT
CDR3 protein: CASSFITDNSPLHF

clone size: NA
J gene: TRBJ2-2
V gene: TRBV12-3/TRBV12-4
D gene: TRBD1
CDR3 DNA: TGTGCCAGCAAACGTAACAGGGGGCGCGGTACCGGGGAGCTGTTTTTT
CDR3 protein: CASKRNRGRGTGELFF

clone size: few
J gene: TRBJ1-5
V gene: TRBV28
D gene: NA
CDR3 DNA: TGTGCCAGCAGTTTCAATACCGGGGGGCAGCCCCAGCATTTT
CDR3 protein: CASSFNTGGQPQHF

clone size: many
J gene: TRBJ1-1
V gene: TRBV28
D gene: NA
CDR3 DNA: TGTGCCACGCGGGGGCTCCCCGAAGCTTTCTTT
CDR3 protein: CATRGLPEAFF

clone size: few
J gene: TRBJ1-2
V gene: TRBV5-1
D gene: NA
CDR3 DNA: TGCGCCAGCAGCTTGAATACGGGGACTAACTATGGCTACACCTTC
CDR3 protein: CASSLNTGTNYGYTF

clone size: NA
J gene: TRBJ1-1
V gene: TRBV6-4
D gene: NA
CDR3 DNA: TGTGCCAGCAGTGTGAGGTGGGGAGCAAAAGGCACTGAAGCTTTCTTT
CDR3 protein: CASSVRWGAKGTEAFF

clone size: many
J gene: TRBJ2-7
V gene: TRBV28
D gene: TRBD1
CDR3 DNA: TGTGCCAGCAGTTACACCCGGGACAGGGTTTCGTTCGAGCAGTACTTC
CDR3 protein: CASSYTRDRVSFEQYF

clone size: many
J gene: TRBJ2-5
V gene: TRBV12-3/TRBV12-4
D gene: TRBD2
CDR3 DNA: TGTGCCAGCAGTTTTTCTCGCCGGGAGGGCCAAGAGACCCAGTACTTC
CDR3 protein: CASSFSRREGQETQYF

clone size: once
J gene: TRBJ2-1
V gene: TRBV11-2
D gene: NA
CDR3 DNA: TGTGCCAGCAGCTTAGACGGAACCGTCTACAATGAGCAGTTCTTC
CDR3 protein: CASSLDGTVYNEQFF

clone size: NA
J gene: TRBJ2-7
V gene: TRBV25-1
D gene: NA
CDR3 DNA: TGTGCCAGCAGTGAATGGGGGACCGGGGGTGTCCAGCAGTACTTC
CDR3 protein: CASSEWGTGGVQQYF

clone size: NA
J gene: TRBJ2-7
V gene: TRBV19
D gene: NA
CDR3 DNA: TGTGCCAGTATGCCGACACCGGCAGTGGGCTCCTACGAGCAGTACTTC
CDR3 protein: CASMPTPAVGSYEQYF

clone size: NA
J gene: TRBJ2-7
V gene: TRBV28
D gene: NA
CDR3 DNA: TGTGCCAGCAGTCTACCCGGGGGCATCGACGAGCAGTACTTC
CDR3 protein: CASSLPGGIDEQYF

clone size: many
J gene: TRBJ2-7
V gene: TRBV15
D gene: TRBD1
CDR3 DNA: TGTGCCACCAGCGGGACAGCAACTACGAAGCAGTACTTC
CDR3 protein: CATSGTATTKQYF

clone size: NA
J gene: TRBJ2-4
V gene: TRBV5-4
D gene: NA
CDR3 DNA: TGTGCCAGCAGCTTGCGGGGGAGTGGCAACATTCAGTACTTC
CDR3 protein: CASSLRGSGNIQYF

clone size: NA
J gene: TRBJ2-4
V gene: TRBV15
D gene: NA
CDR3 DNA: TGTGCCACCAGCAGAGCCCGGACGGCCAAAAACATTCAGTACTTC
CDR3 protein: CATSRARTAKNIQYF

clone size: many
J gene: TRBJ1-6
V gene: TRBV28
D gene: NA
CDR3 DNA: TGTGCCAGCAGTCCCGGGGGGGGTAATTCACCCCTCCACTTT
CDR3 protein: CASSPGGGNSPLHF

clone size: NA
J gene: TRBJ2-7
V gene: TRBV5-1
D gene: TRBD1
CDR3 DNA: TGCGCCAGCAGAGGGACAGCCAGGTACGAGCAGTACTTC
CDR3 protein: CASRGTARYEQYF

clone size: many
J gene: TRBJ2-7
V gene: TRBV6-1
D gene: NA
CDR3 DNA: TGTGCCAGCAGCAGGACGGTTGTCTCCTACGAGCAGTACTTC
CDR3 protein: CASSRTVVSYEQYF

clone size: many
J gene: TRBJ2-7
V gene: TRBV27
D gene: TRBD1
CDR3 DNA: TGTGCCAGCAGTTCATCAGGGGGCGTTTTTTCCAACGAGCAGTACTTC
CDR3 protein: CASSSSGGVFSNEQYF